Listed here are 19 T cell receptor beta chains from one sample, sequenced in a study of Tregs in tolerant kidney transplant recipients. The assay was immunoSEQ multiplex PCR, and TCRdb's table has in-frame clones only and misses some. The sample consists of approximately 260,000 clones, around 81% of them appearing once. The source material was CD4+ T cells from blood. Receptor source: a human donor in good health.

Details on this clone: Different DNA sequences within this sample yield the same CDR3. The rearrangement joins TRBV20-1 to TRBJ2-5, with no clear D. The V end was cut by 4 bases, the J end by 1 base, with 4 bases between. The CDR3 runs 11 residues. The V gene's germline CDR1 is DFQATT and CDR2 SNEGSKA (reference sequence). CDR3 residues: CSATPQETQYF. The DNA for the CDR3 is TGCAGTGCTACCCCCCAAGAGACCCAGTACTTC.

The chain employs TRBV5-1 and TRBJ2-7; 7 bases are shared with TRBD1. Germline trimming cut 6 bases from V and 2 bases from J; bases unmatched to any gene: 5. This CDR3 has 13 amino acids. Germline V gene sequence: CDR1 SGHRS, CDR2 YFSETQ. CDR3 sequence: CASTGTVAYEQYF. CDR3 sequence (DNA): TGCGCCAGCACCGGGACAGTGGCCTACGAGCAGTACTTC.

The V call is TRBV9, the J call TRBJ1-4; D ambiguous. This CDR3 is built from 13 residues. The V gene lost 3 bases and the J gene lost 0 bases, with 3 bases spanning the gap. Germline assignment: CDR1 SGDLS and CDR2 YYNGEE. CDR3 bases: TGTGCCAGCAGCGGCTCAACTAATGAAAAACTGTTTTTT. The encoded protein is CASSGSTNEKLFF.

The chain has TRBV7-2 and TRBJ1-2, with 8 nucleotides matching TRBD1. J was trimmed by 6 bases and V by 0 bases; bases with no gene match: 6. This CDR3 is 15 amino acids long. Germline values: CDR1 SGHTA, CDR2 FQGNSA. CDR3 DNA sequence: TGTGCCAGCAGCTTAGCGAGAGGGACAGGAGATGGCTACACCTTC. It encodes CASSLARGTGDGYTF.

The V gene is TRBV5-1, the J gene TRBJ1-6; no definite D call. V lost 0 bases and J 6 bases, leaving 7 bases between the germline ends. CDR3 size: 14 residues. Germline V lookup: CDR1 SGHRS, CDR2 YFSETQ. The chain's CDR3 is CASSLDGLNSPLHF. In nucleotides, the CDR3 is TGCGCCAGCAGCTTGGACGGACTTAATTCACCCCTCCACTTT.

V is TRBV27 and J is TRBJ2-7; TRBD1 aligns across 8 bases. The CDR3 totals 15 residues. Germline V gives CDR1 MNHEY, CDR2 SMNVEV (reference sequence). V gave up 6 bases and J gave up 3 bases; unmatched junction bases: 10. Written as DNA, the CDR3 is TGTGCCAGCAGCATGGGGTTAGACAGGGGCTACGAGCAGTACTTC. This encodes CASSMGLDRGYEQYF.

The J gene is TRBJ1-2, the V gene TRBV30, with unresolved D. The germline V and J ends were trimmed by 3 bases and 5 bases, with 13 bases remaining between them. CDR1 and CDR2 from the germline V gene are GTSNPN and SVGIG (reference sequence). The CDR3 loop spans 13 amino acids. DNA for the CDR3: TGTGCCTGGAGAGGAGCCAATCCTTATGGCTACACCTTC. Amino acids: CAWRGANPYGYTF.

This clone has only one observation. The chain is built from TRBV7-8 and TRBJ2-2, with unresolved D. The CDR3 is made up of 11 amino acids. Trimming left V 5 bases short and J 8 bases short, with 6 bases between. CDR1 is SGHVS, CDR2 FQNEAQ, per germline. CDR3 bases: TGTGCCAGCAGCGAGCTGGGGGAGCTGTTTTTT. It codes for CASSELGELFF.

V and J are TRBV18 and TRBJ1-3; D is unclear. The CDR3 is 14 amino acids. The germline gives CDR1 KGHSH, CDR2 LQKENI. V lost 8 bases, J lost 0 bases, and 11 bases lay in between. CDR3 region: CASEPGNSGNTIYF. In DNA form, the CDR3 reads TGTGCCAGCGAACCGGGGAACTCTGGAAACACCATATATTTT.

V gene TRBV29-1 combines with J gene TRBJ1-5; possibly TRBD1 for D (5 bases). Trimming removed 4 bases from V and 2 bases from J, with 9 bases in between. Germline assignment: CDR1 SQVTM and CDR2 ANQGSEA. The CDR3 totals 13 residues. CDR3: CSVVSGGNQPQHF. CDR3 DNA: TGCAGCGTTGTGTCGGGGGGCAATCAGCCCCAGCATTTT.

J is TRBJ1-2 and V is TRBV7-8, with D perhaps matching TRBD1 (6 bases). Between the trimmed V and J ends, which lost 5 bases and 5 bases, there was a span of 21 bases. The CDR3 totals 16 residues. CDR1 and CDR2 from the germline V gene are SGHVS and FQNEAQ. The CDR3 region is CASSPRGKSARYGYTF. CDR3 bases: TGTGCCAGCAGCCCCAGGGGAAAGTCCGCTCGTTATGGCTACACCTTC.

The chain is built from TRBV5-1 and TRBJ2-5; D is perhaps TRBD1 (6 bases). Germline V gives CDR1 SGHRS, CDR2 YFSETQ. The CDR3 sequence is 13 residues long. The V gene lost 2 bases and the J gene lost 5 bases, with 10 bases spanning the gap. CDR3 sequence (DNA): TGCGCCAGCAGCTTAAGGACAGAGGAGACCCAGTACTTC. Translated, it gives CASSLRTEETQYF.

In its sample, this clone was seen a few times. V is TRBV7-9 and J is TRBJ2-4; 7 bases map to TRBD2. J lost 1 base, V lost 2 bases, and 14 bases had no gene match. The CDR3 is 19 residues long. Per the germline V gene, CDR1 is SEHNR and CDR2 is FQNEAQ (reference sequence). The CDR3 loop reads CASSLFTGGGNYAKNIQYF. CDR3 nucleotides: TGTGCCAGCAGCTTATTTACGGGAGGAGGGAACTACGCCAAAAACATTCAGTACTTC.

The rearrangement joins TRBV18 to TRBJ1-4; D is unclear. V lost 5 bases and J lost 8, with 15 bases in between. Germline CDR1 is KGHSH and CDR2 is LQKENI. The length of the CDR3 is 14 residues. The CDR3 sequence: CASSSMEGGEKLFF. The CDR3 DNA reads TGTGCCAGCTCAAGTATGGAGGGTGGCGAAAAACTGTTTTTT.

A word on this clone: A much larger clone differs by one base, so this may be a read error. This chain links TRBV29-1 with TRBJ1-1, with 7 bases identical to TRBD1. This CDR3 has 13 amino acids. From germline, CDR1 is SQVTM and CDR2 ANQGSEA. The CDR3 region is CSGDGTANTEDFF. The DNA for the CDR3 is TGCAGCGGTGATGGGACAGCGAACACTGAAGATTTCTTT.

This clone was counted a few times. The rearrangement joins TRBV6-1 to TRBJ2-5; 7 bases line up with TRBD2. Germline assignment: CDR1 MNHNS and CDR2 SASEGT. The CDR3 contains 14 residues. V lost 6 bases and J lost 2; bases outside the gene matches: 6. The CDR3 DNA sequence: TGTGCCAGCAGACTCGGACTAGTTCAAGAGACCCAGTACTTC. As protein: CASRLGLVQETQYF.

The J gene is TRBJ2-7, the V gene TRBV25-1; D uncertain. The CDR3 sequence is 15 residues long. The germline V and J ends were trimmed by 5 bases and 2 bases, with 16 bases remaining between them. Per the germline V gene, CDR1 is MGHDK and CDR2 is SYGVNS. The CDR3 loop is CASSSVVFGTYEQYF. CDR3 nucleotides: TGTGCCAGCAGTAGTGTGGTGTTCGGAACCTACGAGCAGTACTTC.

The genes are TRBV6-5 and TRBJ2-7, with D perhaps TRBD1 or TRBD2 (6 bases each). Germline values: CDR1 MNHEY, CDR2 SVGAGI. The V gene lost 5 bases and the J gene lost 2 bases, with 16 bases spanning the gap. This CDR3 has 15 residues. CDR3 amino acids: CASSRRRGGAYEQYF. Written as DNA, the CDR3 is TGTGCCAGCAGTCGACGCAGGGGAGGCGCCTACGAGCAGTACTTC.

To note about this clone: Different DNA sequences within this sample yield the same CDR3. V gene TRBV18 combines with J gene TRBJ2-3; no clear D gene. The CDR3 extends over 13 amino acids. Trimming shortened V by 3 bases and J by 0 bases, and 4 bases separated the two germline ends. The germline CDR1 and CDR2 sequences are KGHSH and LQKENI. The CDR3 is CASSPPSTDTQYF. The CDR3 nucleotides are TGTGCCAGCTCACCGCCTAGCACAGATACGCAGTATTTT. Filled out from reference TRBV18 and TRBJ2-3, the complete variable domain reads NAGVMQNPRHLVRRRGQEARLRCSPMKGHSHVYWYRQLPEEGLKFMVYLQKENIIDESGMPKERFSAEFPKEGPSILRIQQVVRGDSAAYFCASSPPSTDTQYFGPGTRLTVL.